Following are 11 T cell receptor beta chains from one sample sequenced in a study of T-cell reconstitution after alpha-beta-depleted transplantation in children. During its preparation, the TCRbeta library received unique molecular identifiers. One entry per CDR3 protein, called by TCRdb with MiXCR from the PCR reads. The repertoire includes under 20,000 distinct CDR3 sequences, roughly 13% of them detected once, and 35% sits in the top ten. Sequencing was performed on PBMCs, mostly from graft donor cells, taken 60 days after TCRalphabeta/CD19-depleted stem cell transplant. Receptors originate from a female patient aged 2 to 10 who had a stem cell transplant for congenital amegakaryocytic thrombocytopenia, so the T cells may come from the graft donor.

This clonotype was counted many times. The V gene is TRBV20-1, the J gene TRBJ2-3; 9 bases align to TRBD2. V lost 6 bases, J lost 2 bases, and 6 bases stayed unmatched. This CDR3 is built from 14 residues. Germline loops: CDR1 DFQATT, CDR2 SNEGSKA (reference sequence). The CDR3 DNA follows: TGCAGTGCAACCGGACTAGCGAACACAGATACGCAGTATTTT. Its protein product is CSATGLANTDTQYF.

The table lists this clonotype with a few counts. The chain carries TRBV27 and TRBJ2-6; D unresolved. CDR1 MNHEY and CDR2 SMNVEV come from the germline V gene (reference sequence). V lost 5 bases, J lost 2 bases, and 7 bases lay in between. The CDR3 has 14 amino acids. The CDR3: CASSRKAGANVLTF. The CDR3 nucleotides read TGTGCCAGCAGTAGAAAAGCTGGGGCCAACGTCCTGACTTTC.

There are a few counts of this clonotype. The rearrangement uses TRBV14 and TRBJ1-5; no definite D call. The CDR3 is made up of 14 amino acids. The ends were cut back, 3 bases at V and 6 bases at J, with 12 bases in the middle. Germline-derived CDR1 and CDR2 are SGHDN and FVKESK. The CDR3 protein is CASSHRHSGQPQHF. The CDR3 bases are TGTGCCAGCAGCCATCGACATTCCGGTCAGCCCCAGCATTTT.

Many counts were recorded for this clonotype. The chain combines TRBV7-2 with TRBJ2-2, with D perhaps given as TRBD1 or TRBD2 (6 bases each). Germline CDR1 reads SGHTA; CDR2 reads FQGNSA. The CDR3 consists of 16 residues. V shed 1 base and J shed 4 bases, with 13 bases lying between them. DNA of the CDR3: TGTGCCAGCAGCTTAGGACGGGGGCGGGCCACCGGGGAGCTGTTTTTT. Translating gives CASSLGRGRATGELFF.

There are many counts of this clonotype. The chain has TRBV10-1 and TRBJ2-5; tentative D call: TRBD2 (5 bases). The germline gives CDR1 WNHNN, CDR2 SYGVQD (reference sequence). The CDR3 loop spans 14 amino acids. V was pared by 11 bases and J by 1 base, with 17 bases between. CDR3: CAENRAAAQETQYF. The CDR3 DNA sequence: TGCGCCGAAAATCGGGCAGCGGCCCAAGAGACCCAGTACTTC.

This clonotype has a single count. This chain uses TRBV7-9 with TRBJ2-3; D is uncertain. The CDR3 sequence is 15 residues long. V was shortened by 5 bases and J by 5 bases, with 17 bases between the two germline ends. Germline CDR1 SEHNR, CDR2 FQNEAQ (reference sequence). CDR3 sequence reads: CASSPNLVSVDTQYF. DNA for the CDR3: TGTGCCAGCAGCCCGAACCTTGTAAGTGTAGATACGCAGTATTTT. The entire variable domain, with the rest obtained from reference TRBV7-9 and TRBJ2-3, is as follows: DTGVSQNPRHKITKRGQNVTFRCDPISEHNRLYWYRQTLGQGPEFLTYFQNEAQLEKSRLLSDRFSAERPKGSFSTLEIQRTEQGDSAMYLCASSPNLVSVDTQYFGPGTRLTVL.

The sample holds many counts of this clonotype. This chain links TRBV18 with TRBJ1-5; TRBD1 aligns across 9 bases. Germline assignment: CDR1 KGHSH and CDR2 LQKENI. J was trimmed by 5 bases and V by 3 bases; bases with no gene match: 8. CDR3 length: 16 amino acids. The CDR3 region has the DNA TGTGCCAGCTCACCCGAGGCGACAGGGGGAGATCAGCCCCAGCATTTT. Its translation is CASSPEATGGDQPQHF.

The rearrangement joins TRBV15 to TRBJ2-7; 11 nucleotides align to TRBD2. The CDR3 sequence is 16 residues long. Trimming removed 5 bases from V and 3 bases from J; junction bases left unmatched: 9. Looked up from germline, CDR1 is LNHNV and CDR2 is YYDKDF (reference sequence). CDR3: CATSLLSTSGIYEQYF. The DNA for the CDR3 is TGTGCCACCAGCCTTTTATCGACTAGCGGGATCTACGAGCAGTACTTC.

This clonotype showed up many times. V is TRBV20-1 and J is TRBJ2-7, with D possibly called TRBD1 or TRBD2 (7 bases each). V gave up 6 bases and J gave up 3 bases, with 21 bases separating them. This CDR3 comprises 15 residues. Germline-derived CDR1 and CDR2 are DFQATT and SNEGSKA (reference sequence). In DNA, the CDR3 is TGCAGTGCCCCACGGACAGGCGGGAGAGGCTACGAGCAGTACTTC. Translation gives CSAPRTGGRGYEQYF.

V and J are TRBV3-1 and TRBJ2-3; 9 bases map to TRBD2. Germline V lookup: CDR1 LGHDT, CDR2 YNNKEL (reference sequence). With V trimmed by 11 bases and J by 4 bases, 25 bases remained unmatched. The CDR3 contains 19 residues. This CDR3 reads CAFSDYGASGTLGADTQYF. For the CDR3, the DNA is TGTGCCTTCAGCGACTACGGGGCTAGCGGGACCCTGGGGGCAGATACGCAGTATTTT.

This clonotype was recorded at least ten times. V is TRBV29-1 and J is TRBJ2-1, with D tentatively TRBD2 (6 bases). Trimming left V 6 bases short and J 6 bases short, with 18 bases between. The germline V gene has CDR1 SQVTM and CDR2 ANQGSEA. This CDR3 has 14 amino acids. Here the CDR3 DNA reads TGCAGCGTCCGGCCGAGTCCAGCGGGCAATGAGCAGTTCTTC. As protein: CSVRPSPAGNEQFF.